This T cell receptor beta chain stems from a study of blood T cells in healthy people across ages. Points from the study as a whole: A conclusive naive versus antigen-experienced comparison was prevented by the unsorted PBMCs. Samples with more naive T cells showed higher observed beta diversity. Naive CD4+ cells and diversity were both higher in long-lived donors than in aged donors.

The V gene lost 2 bases and the J gene lost 3 bases, with 16 bases spanning the gap. The CDR3 is 16 residues long. CDR1 is MGHRA and CDR2 is YSYEKL in the germline V gene. With respect to this clonotype: Its antigen remains unidentified.

Per sample, a minimum of 6 million PBMCs were isolated. For the second PCR, which ran for about 7 to 11 cycles, a sample-barcoded 5' primer and a J-beta primer mix were used. TCRdb re-analysed the 5' RACE reads in MiXCR, keeping a single row per CDR3 protein. The data hold 550,000 to 600,000 distinct CDR3 sequences, with roughly 48% observed a single time. This sequence joins TRBV4-1 and TRBJ1-2; maybe TRBD1 (5 bases). The sequence was obtained from a man of 80 years or more in good health. Sequencing was performed on blood. CDR3 coding DNA: TGCGCCAGCAGCCAACTGCCCCGGGGACTACACTATGGCTACACCTTC. As protein: CASSQLPRGLHYGYTF.